The T cell receptor (beta chain) described here comes from a study of blood T cell repertoires in COVID-19. At the level of the study: Acute and convalescent COVID-19 samples came from the United States, Italy and Spain.

How the authors handled the data: Researchers report that nucleated cell counts were estimated from reference gene primer amplification. Measured with immunoSEQ multiplex PCR; TCRdb has only the in-frame clones, and not every one. That table supplies the V and J calls and clone size; D and trimming were determined from the DNA. The table records approximately 280,000 clones, 80% to 90% of them present only once. Germline CDR1 and CDR2: MNHEY and SVGAGI. After removal of 0 bases from V and 2 bases from J, the junction contained 7 bases not matched to a gene. This CDR3 has 16 residues. This receptor was obtained from a woman aged 70-85 years with acute or convalescent COVID-19. Sequenced: peripheral blood. The genes are TRBV6-5 and TRBJ2-7; TRBD1 matches 7 bases. The CDR3 loop is CASSYSAGGVPYEQYF. The CDR3 region has the DNA TGTGCCAGCAGTTACTCGGCAGGGGGAGTCCCCTACGAGCAGTACTTC.